Below, 13 T cell receptor beta chains from the same sample are listed, as sequenced in a study of identical twins. Each CDR3 protein is one row after TCRdb ran MiXCR on the 5' RACE reads. The sample contains hundreds of thousands of distinct CDR3 sequences, 21% of which appear only once. The data were also submitted as part of a second study, on T cells expressing NK-cell markers.

The sequencing input was PBMCs. The receptor source for this set is a woman between 18 and 29 years old in good health.

This rearrangement joins TRBV12-3 or TRBV12-4 to TRBJ2-5; D gene uncertain. The CDR3 is 14 amino acids. With 3 bases removed from V and 1 base from J, the gap between germline ends came to 9 bases. CDR3 bases: TGTGCCAGCAGTTTCAGTCCCCTCCAAGAGACCCAGTACTTC. This codes for CASSFSPLQETQYF.

This clonotype was found a few times. The rearrangement links TRBV12-3 or TRBV12-4 to TRBJ2-7; possible D gene TRBD1, 5 bases. This CDR3 has 13 residues. V shed 6 bases and J shed 3 bases, with 12 bases lying between them. CDR3 loop: CASSQGADYEQYF. CDR3 DNA: TGTGCCAGCAGCCAAGGGGCGGACTACGAGCAGTACTTC.

The rearrangement joins TRBV12-3 or TRBV12-4 to TRBJ1-2, with 9 bases identical to TRBD1. J was trimmed by 9 bases and V by 5 bases; bases with no gene match: 13. This CDR3 is 15 amino acids long. The DNA for the CDR3 is TGTGCCAGCAGTAAAACAGGGGGCGCGAGGGGACGCTACACCTTC. Translating gives CASSKTGGARGRYTF.

There are a few counts of this clonotype. The gene calls are TRBV10-3 and TRBJ1-1; D unclear. CDR1 is ENHRY, CDR2 SYGVKD, per germline. The CDR3 spans 13 residues. Trimming removed 1 base from V and 0 bases from J, with 3 bases in between. The CDR3 loop is CAISEFLNTEAFF. As DNA, the CDR3 is TGTGCCATCAGTGAGTTCCTGAACACTGAAGCTTTCTTT.

The chain recombines TRBV21-1 with TRBJ1-1. TRBV21-1 is a known pseudogene. The CDR3 loop spans 14 amino acids. Here the CDR3 reads CASSKEGLNTEAFF. The CDR3 coding sequence is TGTGCCAGCAGCAAAGAAGGGTTGAACACTGAAGCTTTCTTT.

The gene calls are TRBV5-1 and TRBJ2-3; unclear D gene. Per the germline V gene, CDR1 is SGHRS and CDR2 is YFSETQ. The CDR3 is made up of 15 amino acids. The V end lost 0 bases, the J end lost 2 bases, and 10 bases lay between the germline ends. The CDR3 DNA follows: TGCGCCAGCAGCTTGGGGACGGTCGACACAGATACGCAGTATTTT. Translated: CASSLGTVDTDTQYF.

This clonotype has a handful of counts. The chain employs TRBV20-1 and TRBJ2-5, with TRBD1 matching 7 bases. Germline assignment: CDR1 DFQATT and CDR2 SNEGSKA (reference sequence). V was pared by 5 bases and J by 5 bases, with 8 bases of the junction left unmatched. The length of the CDR3 is 13 residues. The CDR3 is CSALGQDEETQYF. The CDR3 DNA reads TGCAGTGCTCTCGGACAGGACGAGGAGACCCAGTACTTC.

This clonotype was picked up a small number of times. J is TRBJ2-6 and V is TRBV4-3, with 9 bases that match TRBD1. The CDR3 covers 18 residues. Germline CDR1 reads LGHNA; CDR2 reads YSLEER. Germline trimming cut 4 bases from V and 0 bases from J; bases unmatched to any gene: 7. Here the CDR3 DNA reads TGCGCCAGCAGCCGGGGACAGGGCCCCTACTCTGGGGCCAACGTCCTGACTTTC. The encoded protein is CASSRGQGPYSGANVLTF.

At least ten counts were recorded for this clonotype. In DNA form, the CDR3 reads TGTGCCAGCAGTCCAAACGCCTACGAGCAGTACTTC. It yields the protein CASSPNAYEQYF. The chain combines TRBV12-3 or TRBV12-4 with TRBJ2-7; D gene unclear. V lost 5 bases to trimming and J lost 2 bases, with 7 bases between them. The CDR3 is made up of 12 amino acids.

The V gene is TRBV20-1, the J gene TRBJ2-7, with 8 bases that match TRBD1. The ends lost 6 bases at V and 6 bases at J; junction bases unmatched: 4. This CDR3 has 11 amino acids. In germline, CDR1 is DFQATT, CDR2 SNEGSKA (reference sequence). CDR3 in DNA: TGCAGTGCCGATACAGGGGGCGAGCAGTACTTC. This codes for CSADTGGEQYF.

This clonotype has more than one count but fewer than ten. The chain couples TRBV6-5 to TRBJ2-1, with no clear D. CDR1 is MNHEY, CDR2 SVGAGI, per germline. The CDR3 consists of 17 residues. V lost 0 bases, J lost 3 bases, and 15 bases lay in between. The CDR3 region has the DNA TGTGCCAGCAGTTACTCTCCACCCTACGTCGGCTACAATGAGCAGTTCTTC. Translated: CASSYSPPYVGYNEQFF.

The chain recombines TRBV7-8 with TRBJ2-5; D call uncertain. This CDR3 comprises 13 residues. The V gene lost 5 bases and the J gene lost 2 bases, with 9 bases spanning the gap. Germline assignment: CDR1 SGHVS and CDR2 FQNEAQ. CDR3: CASSQVYQETQYF. As DNA, the CDR3 is TGTGCCAGCAGCCAAGTTTATCAAGAGACCCAGTACTTC.

The CDR3 sequence: CSAIGDRNTEAFF. In DNA form, the CDR3 reads TGCAGTGCTATAGGGGACAGGAACACTGAAGCTTTCTTT. The rearrangement links TRBV20-1 to TRBJ1-1; TRBD1 agrees at 7 bases. Trimming removed 4 bases from V and 1 base from J; junction bases left unmatched: 3. The CDR3 is 13 amino acids. Germline V lookup: CDR1 DFQATT, CDR2 SNEGSKA (reference sequence).